This entry is about one T cell receptor beta chain. Germline-derived CDR1 and CDR2 are LNHDA and SQIVND (reference sequence). The trim removed 7 bases at V and 7 bases at J, leaving 3 bases unmatched. CDR3 length: 12 amino acids. This record belongs to a study of blood T cell repertoires in COVID-19. Study-level background: Material from acute and convalescent COVID-19 was sourced from the United States, Italy and Spain. In each case, the material was cDNA or gDNA derived from T cells, B-cell-depleted T cells, or PBMCs.

Authors' data handling: Counts of nucleated cells, estimated from reference gene primer amplification, were obtained. Assay used: immunoSEQ multiplex PCR; TCRdb lists only in-frame clones, some missing. For V, J and clone size, that table is used; D and trimming come from the DNA. The sample contains approximately 440,000 clones, around 88% of which appear only once. Seattle cases were enrolled at active infection and followed longitudinally. The source material was peripheral blood. This sequence was found in a woman between 50 and 59 years old with COVID-19, enrolled during active disease. The V call is TRBV19, the J call TRBJ2-2; 7 bases are a match to TRBD2. The CDR3, as DNA: TGTGCCAGTACAGGGACTATCGGGGAGCTGTTTTTT. Translated: CASTGTIGELFF.